Detailed here is one TCR beta chain. Repertoires were generated with immunoSEQ multiplex PCR, while TCRdb's copy carries only in-frame clones and drops some. The sample lists some 70,000 clones; 80% to 90% were seen once. The record originates from a study of blood T cell repertoires in COVID-19. Turning to the study itself: Acute-phase and convalescent COVID-19 samples originated in the United States, Italy and Spain. Sources were T cells, B-cell-depleted T cells, or PBMCs; the material itself was cDNA or gDNA.

The TCR comes from a woman aged 55-70 years with acute or convalescent COVID-19. Sequencing was performed on peripheral blood.

This chain's CDR3 is CASRGQFHYNSPLHF. CDR3 coding DNA: TGTGCCAGCAGAGGACAGTTCCACTATAATTCACCCCTCCACTTT. The chain carries TRBV2 and TRBJ1-6, with a weak D call TRBD1 (6 bases). Per germline, CDR1 SNHLY and CDR2 FYNNEI. The CDR3 length is 15 residues. The ends were cut back, 6 bases at V and 3 bases at J, with 12 bases in the middle.